This T cell receptor beta chain derives from a study of blood T cell repertoires in COVID-19. Trimming removed 2 bases from V and 2 bases from J, with 13 bases in between. This CDR3 has 16 amino acids. Germline CDR1 and CDR2: WSHSY and SAAADI. TCRdb keeps only in-frame clones here, not all; method: immunoSEQ multiplex PCR. The data show fewer than 250,000 clones, with about 91% seen just once and approximately 2.4% held by the top ten. Sequences were obtained from PBMCs or T cells enriched from blood (not recorded which). This receptor was identified in a woman aged 25 to 39 with acute COVID-19. The rearrangement uses TRBV10-2 and TRBJ2-1; D possibly corresponds to TRBD2 (5 bases). CDR3 region: CASSEDGEPPYNEQFF. As DNA, the CDR3 is TGCGCCAGCAGTGAGGACGGGGAGCCTCCCTACAATGAGCAGTTCTTC.